This T cell receptor (beta chain) was found in a study of ipilimumab plus nivolumab after autologous stem cell transplantation. Study context: The myeloma group: high-risk transplant-naive, or relapse within 3 years after first autologous transplant.

Here immunoSEQ multiplex PCR was the method, and the copy in TCRdb shows in-frame clones only, minus some. The table has 43,000 or so clones, about 88% seen once; the top ten hold 0.88%. This CDR3 contains 12 residues. Trimming pared 0 bases from V and 6 bases from J, leaving 9 bases between. CDR1 is GTSNPN and CDR2 is SVGIG in the germline V gene (reference sequence). Sequencing was performed on PBMCs, taken in a trial of ipilimumab plus nivolumab as post-transplant consolidation. The clonotype originates from a male donor with multiple myeloma. The chain uses TRBV30 and TRBJ2-7; D unclear. In DNA, the CDR3 is TGTGCCTGGAGTGTACTCGGGCGCGAGCAGTACTTC. It specifies CAWSVLGREQYF.